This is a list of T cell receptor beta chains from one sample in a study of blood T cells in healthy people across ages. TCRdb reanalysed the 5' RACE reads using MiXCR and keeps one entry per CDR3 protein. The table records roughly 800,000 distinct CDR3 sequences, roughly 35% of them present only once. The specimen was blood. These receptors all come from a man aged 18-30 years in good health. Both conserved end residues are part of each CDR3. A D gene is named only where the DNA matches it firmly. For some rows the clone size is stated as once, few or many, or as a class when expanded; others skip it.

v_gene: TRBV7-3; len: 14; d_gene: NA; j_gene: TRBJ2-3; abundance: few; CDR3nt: TGTGCCAGCAGCTTACAACGAGGGACAGATACGCAGTATTTT; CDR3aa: CASSLQRGTDTQYF
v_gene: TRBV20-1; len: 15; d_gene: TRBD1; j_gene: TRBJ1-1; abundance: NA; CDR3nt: TGCAGTGCTAGAGATGGGGACAGGGATAACACTGAAGCTTTCTTT; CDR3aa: CSARDGDRDNTEAFF
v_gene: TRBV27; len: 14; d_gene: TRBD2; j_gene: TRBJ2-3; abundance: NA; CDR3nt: TGTGCCAGCAGTGCCGCGGGAGGGGAGGATACGCAGTATTTT; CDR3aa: CASSAAGGEDTQYF
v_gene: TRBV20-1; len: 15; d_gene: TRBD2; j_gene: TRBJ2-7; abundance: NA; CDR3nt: TGCAGTGCCGGGCCTGGGCTAGCGGGGTTGGATGAGCAGTACTTC; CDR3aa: CSAGPGLAGLDEQYF
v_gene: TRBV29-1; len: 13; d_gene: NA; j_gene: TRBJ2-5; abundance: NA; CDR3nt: TGCAGCGCCCGGAGGGGGTTAGGGGAGACCCAGTACTTC; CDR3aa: CSARRGLGETQYF
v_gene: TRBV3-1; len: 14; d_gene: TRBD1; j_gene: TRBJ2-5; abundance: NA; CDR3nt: TGTGCCAGCAGCCGGGGACAGACCCAAGAGACCCAGTACTTC; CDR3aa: CASSRGQTQETQYF
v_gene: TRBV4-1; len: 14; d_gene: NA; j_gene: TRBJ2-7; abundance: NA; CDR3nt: TGCGCCAGCAGCCACCCTGACAGGAACAATGAGCAGTACTTC; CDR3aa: CASSHPDRNNEQYF
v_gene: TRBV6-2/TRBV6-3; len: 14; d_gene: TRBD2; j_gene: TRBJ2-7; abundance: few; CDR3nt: TGTGCCAGCAGAACCACTAGCGGCTCCTACGAGCAGTACTTC; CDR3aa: CASRTTSGSYEQYF
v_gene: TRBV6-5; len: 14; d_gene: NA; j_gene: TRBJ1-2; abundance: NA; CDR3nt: TGTGCCAGCAGTTATCGGGGTTCGTCAAGTGGCTACACCTTC; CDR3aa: CASSYRGSSSGYTF
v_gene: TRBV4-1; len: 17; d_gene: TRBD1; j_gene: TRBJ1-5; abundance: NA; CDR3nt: TGCGCCAGCAGCACGACCCCAAGACAGGGTGGGCGTCAGCCCCAGCATTTT; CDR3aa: CASSTTPRQGGRQPQHF
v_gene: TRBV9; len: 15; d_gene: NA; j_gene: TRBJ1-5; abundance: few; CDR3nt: TGTGCCAGCAGCGTAGCTGGTACTATGGGGCAGCCCCAGCATTTT; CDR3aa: CASSVAGTMGQPQHF
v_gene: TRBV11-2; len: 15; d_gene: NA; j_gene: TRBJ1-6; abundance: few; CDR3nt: TGTGCCAGCAGCTTGTCCAGGGTCGACAATTCACCCCTCCACTTT; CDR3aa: CASSLSRVDNSPLHF
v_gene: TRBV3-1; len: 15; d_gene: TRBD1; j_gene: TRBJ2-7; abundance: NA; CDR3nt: TGTGCCAGCAGCCCCCGGGACAGGGGAAACAGCGAGCAGTACTTC; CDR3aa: CASSPRDRGNSEQYF
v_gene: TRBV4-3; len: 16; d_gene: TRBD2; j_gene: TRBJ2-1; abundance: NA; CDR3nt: TGCGCCAGCAGCCTAGCACTAGCGGGGGGGCTAGGCGAGCAGTTCTTC; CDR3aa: CASSLALAGGLGEQFF
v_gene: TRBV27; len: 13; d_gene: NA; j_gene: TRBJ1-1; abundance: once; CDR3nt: TGCGCCAGCAACCTTGGAGGGGGCACTGAAGCTTTCTTT; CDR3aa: CASNLGGGTEAFF
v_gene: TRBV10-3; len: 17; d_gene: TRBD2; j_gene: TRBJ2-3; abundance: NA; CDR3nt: TGTGCCATCGGCCCAACCACGGGGGGGGATTTCCCAGATACGCAGTATTTT; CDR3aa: CAIGPTTGGDFPDTQYF
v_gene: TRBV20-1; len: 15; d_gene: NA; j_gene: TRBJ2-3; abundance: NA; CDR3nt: TGCAGTGCTAGCTTCCGGGGGGCGAGCACAGATACGCAGTATTTT; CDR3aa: CSASFRGASTDTQYF
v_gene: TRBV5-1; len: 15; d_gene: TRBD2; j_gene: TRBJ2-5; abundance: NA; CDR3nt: TGCGCCAGCAGCGCGGTCTTTGGCGGGAGAGGGACCCAGTACTTC; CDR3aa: CASSAVFGGRGTQYF
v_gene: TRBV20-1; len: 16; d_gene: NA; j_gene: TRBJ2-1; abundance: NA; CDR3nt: TGCAGTTCTACTCCGATAACAAGAGGCTCCTACAATGAGCAGTTCTTC; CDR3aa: CSSTPITRGSYNEQFF
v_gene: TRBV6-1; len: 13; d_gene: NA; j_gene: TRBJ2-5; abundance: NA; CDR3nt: TGTGCCAGCGTTGCAGGGCTCCAAGAGACCCAGTACTTC; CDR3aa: CASVAGLQETQYF
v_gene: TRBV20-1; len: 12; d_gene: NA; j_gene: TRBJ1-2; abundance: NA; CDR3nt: TGCAGTGGGGTACGGCAGAACTATGGCTACACCTTC; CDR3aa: CSGVRQNYGYTF
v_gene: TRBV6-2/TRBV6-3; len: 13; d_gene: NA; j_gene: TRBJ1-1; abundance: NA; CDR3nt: TGTGCCAGCAGTTACTTGGGGTACACTGAAGCTTTCTTT; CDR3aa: CASSYLGYTEAFF
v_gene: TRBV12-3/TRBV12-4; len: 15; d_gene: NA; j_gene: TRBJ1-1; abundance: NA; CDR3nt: TGTGCCAGCAGTTCATGGGGGGGTCGGAACACTGAAGCTTTCTTT; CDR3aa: CASSSWGGRNTEAFF
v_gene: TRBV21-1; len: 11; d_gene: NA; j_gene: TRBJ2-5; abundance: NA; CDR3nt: TGTGCCAGCAGCAAAAGTAGGCAGCAGTACTTC; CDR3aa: CASSKSRQQYF
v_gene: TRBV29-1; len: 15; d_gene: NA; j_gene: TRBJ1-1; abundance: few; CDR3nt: TGCAGCGTTGAAGATCGGGACCCCCGTGGGACTGAAGCTTTCTTT; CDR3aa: CSVEDRDPRGTEAFF
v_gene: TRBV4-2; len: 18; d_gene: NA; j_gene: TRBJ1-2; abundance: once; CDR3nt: TGTGCCAGCAGCCAACTTTTCGGAGCCCTAGGAGCTAACTATGGCTACACCTTC; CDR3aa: CASSQLFGALGANYGYTF
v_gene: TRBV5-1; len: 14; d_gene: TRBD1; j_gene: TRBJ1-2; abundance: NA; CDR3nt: TGCGCCAGCAGCTCGGGACAGGGATCCTATGGCTACACCTTC; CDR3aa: CASSSGQGSYGYTF
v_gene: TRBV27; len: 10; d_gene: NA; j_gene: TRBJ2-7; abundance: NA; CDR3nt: TGTGCCCTTCTGGGGGTCGAGCAGTACTTC; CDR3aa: CALLGVEQYF
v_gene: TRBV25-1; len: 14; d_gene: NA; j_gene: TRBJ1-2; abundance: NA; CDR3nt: TGTGCCAGCAGTGAATGGGTACAGGGTTATGGCTACACCTTC; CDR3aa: CASSEWVQGYGYTF
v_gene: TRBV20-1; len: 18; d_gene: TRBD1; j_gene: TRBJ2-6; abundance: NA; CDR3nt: TGCAGTGCTACACAGGGGGCGGTTCCCCCGACTGGGGCCAACGTCCTGACTTTC; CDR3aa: CSATQGAVPPTGANVLTF
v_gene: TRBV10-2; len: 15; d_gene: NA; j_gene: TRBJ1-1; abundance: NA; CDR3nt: TGCGCCAGCAGTCCCCGGGACCAGCTGAACACTAAAGCTTTCTTT; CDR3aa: CASSPRDQLNTKAFF